This note documents a single TCR beta chain sequence. Its matching antigen is unknown. Method: immunoSEQ multiplex PCR; TCRdb's copy keeps in-frame clones and lacks some. Of some 45,000 clones listed, approximately 86% are singletons. The data are from a study of OX40 agonist ivuxolimab in advanced cancers. Study details: The treatment was a fully human IgG2 OX40 agonist, ivuxolimab. Among those treated, three patients had partial responses, one with hepatocellular carcinoma and two with cutaneous melanoma.

Points from the study as a whole: In the 0.1 to 3.0 mg/kg range, CD4+ and CD8+ blood T cells had expanded clonally by week 6.

The CDR3 consists of 18 residues. Germline CDR1 is MGHRA and CDR2 is YSYEKL. Trimming cost V 4 bases and J 0 bases; bases outside gene matches: 11. Source: CD4+ or CD8+ T cells sorted from blood, taken in a trial of the OX40 agonist ivuxolimab. This TCR was sampled from an adult with an advanced solid tumor such as melanoma, head and neck, liver or kidney cancer. The V gene is TRBV4-1, the J gene TRBJ2-2; 7 bases are a match to TRBD2. The CDR3 DNA reads as TGCGCCAGCAGCCGCGAGGGGACTAACCCCTCGAACACCGGGGAGCTGTTTTTT. It codes for CASSREGTNPSNTGELFF.